The present T cell receptor (beta chain) was sequenced within a study of metastatic and nonmetastatic thyroid tumors. Overall study: Repertoires were compared across blood and tumor or nodule tissue from malignant and benign thyroid patients. General study results and limits: In both blood and tumor samples, TCR beta diversity was reported significantly higher for malignant than benign nodules.

The CDR3 extends over 13 amino acids. Looked up from germline, CDR1 is MDHEN and CDR2 is SYDVKM. Trimming took off 7 bases at V and 4 bases at J, with 11 bases between the two ends. Authors' data handling: Across clinicopathological groups, CDR3 differences served as the basis for building a distant-metastasis classifier for papillary thyroid cancer. MiXCR was used by TCRdb to re-call the PCR reads. The V and J calls come from TCRdb's annotation, not from the publication. This sample has over 20,000 clones, with 28% found just once. Treatment of any kind had been given to no patient before thyroid surgery. The sample holds many counts of this clone. Its antigen is not known. Additional DNA sequences in this sample encode the identical CDR3.

The source of this sequence is a male donor with papillary thyroid cancer or a benign thyroid nodule (not recorded which). Some clones in this sample may be carry-over from other donors' samples. The rearrangement joins TRBV28 to TRBJ1-5; D perhaps matches TRBD1 (5 bases). Sequenced sample: tumor tissue. The CDR3 DNA is TGTGCCAGCATATCGGGGGGGAATCAGCCCCAGCATTTT. The encoded protein is CASISGGNQPQHF.